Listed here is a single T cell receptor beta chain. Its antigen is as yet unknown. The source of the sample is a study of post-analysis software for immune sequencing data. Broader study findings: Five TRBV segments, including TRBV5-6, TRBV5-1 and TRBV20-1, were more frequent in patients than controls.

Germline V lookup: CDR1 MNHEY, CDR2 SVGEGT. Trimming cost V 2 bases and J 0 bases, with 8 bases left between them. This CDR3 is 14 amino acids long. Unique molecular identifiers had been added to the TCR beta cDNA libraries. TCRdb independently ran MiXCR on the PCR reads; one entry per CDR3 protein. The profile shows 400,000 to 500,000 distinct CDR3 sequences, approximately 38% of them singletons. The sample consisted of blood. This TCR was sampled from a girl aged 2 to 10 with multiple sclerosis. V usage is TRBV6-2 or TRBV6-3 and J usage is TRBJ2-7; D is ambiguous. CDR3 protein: CASSYPSSSYEQYF. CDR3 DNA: TGTGCCAGCAGTTACCCGTCATCCTCCTACGAGCAGTACTTC.